The 26 T cell receptor beta chains below all came from one sample that was sequenced in a study of blood T cell repertoires in COVID-19 (dated by TCRdb to the early 2020s). The library was produced with the immunoSEQ multiplex PCR assay. TCRdb stores this immuneACCESS table with in-frame sequences only. Part of the clones is absent; in the studies checked, under half of the shortfall reflects unresolved V genes, and no reason is known for the rest. For this sample the table gives hundreds of thousands of clones, of which over 75% were detected only once. Clones ranked in the top ten supply about 1.7% of the sample. Sequenced: PBMCs or T cells enriched from blood (not recorded which). The receptor set was obtained from a middle-aged man who had recovered from COVID-19.

This sequence joins TRBV3-1 (or the pseudogene TRBV3-2) and TRBJ2-2; 10 bases match TRBD2. Trimming removed 4 bases from V and 6 bases from J; junction bases left unmatched: 14. This CDR3 region has 18 residues. The V gene's germline CDR1 is LGHDT and CDR2 YNNKEL (reference sequence). The CDR3 protein is CASSRGSQRGGPAGELFF. In DNA form, the CDR3 reads TGTGCCAGCAGCCGCGGATCTCAGCGGGGGGGCCCCGCCGGGGAGCTGTTTTTT.

The chain combines TRBV6-5 with TRBJ1-1; no reliable D call. The CDR3 has 13 residues. CDR1 MNHEY and CDR2 SVGAGI come from the germline V gene. Trimming stripped 4 bases from V and 1 base from J, with 7 bases between. The CDR3 spells CASSSAGNTEAFF. The CDR3 DNA sequence: TGTGCCAGCAGTTCGGCGGGGAACACTGAAGCTTTCTTT.

This sequence joins TRBV24-1 and TRBJ1-1; 12 nucleotides line up with TRBD1. The CDR3 covers 21 residues. The V segment lost 4 bases and the J segment 4 bases; nucleotides outside the gene matches: 21. Looked up from germline, CDR1 is KGHDR and CDR2 is SFDVKD. The CDR3 loop is CATSEKGQGAGYPMKSTEAFF. The CDR3, as DNA: TGTGCCACCAGTGAAAAGGGACAGGGGGCCGGATATCCAATGAAATCCACTGAAGCTTTCTTT.

This rearrangement joins TRBV3-1 (or the pseudogene TRBV3-2) to TRBJ1-2, with 7 bases that match TRBD1. This CDR3 spans 13 amino acids. The germline CDR1 and CDR2 sequences are LGHDT and YNNKEL (reference sequence). With 4 bases clipped from V and 2 bases from J, the junction kept 1 base outside the gene matches. DNA for the CDR3: TGTGCCAGCAGCCCGGGACAGAACTATGGCTACACCTTC. It encodes CASSPGQNYGYTF.

The V call is TRBV7-2, the J call TRBJ2-3; D possibly corresponds to TRBD2 (6 bases). CDR1 and CDR2 (germline): SGHTA, FQGNSA. V gave up 4 bases and J gave up 3 bases, with 14 bases separating them. CDR3 length equals 15 residues. CDR3 protein: CASSSSEGVTDTQYF. The CDR3 DNA follows: TGTGCCAGCAGCTCCTCGGAGGGCGTGACAGATACGCAGTATTTT.

The chain is built from TRBV5-5 and TRBJ2-5; 14 positions match TRBD2. This CDR3 contains 16 residues. CDR1 is SGHKS, CDR2 YYEKEE, per germline (reference sequence). Germline trimming cut 4 bases from V and 4 bases from J; bases unmatched to any gene: 6. The CDR3 region has the DNA TGTGCCAGCAGCACGGGACTAGCGGGGGCGATAGAGACCCAGTACTTC. As protein: CASSTGLAGAIETQYF.

Here the CDR3 reads CASSWGQSTEAFF. CDR3 nucleotide sequence: TGTGCCAGCAGCTGGGGACAGAGCACTGAAGCTTTCTTT. This rearrangement joins TRBV5-4 to TRBJ1-1; TRBD1 matches 7 bases. This CDR3 has 13 amino acids. The ends lost 3 bases at V and 4 bases at J; junction bases unmatched: 3. Germline V CDR1 and CDR2: SGHNT, YYREEE (reference sequence).

V and J are TRBV4-1 and TRBJ2-4; 8 nucleotides line up with TRBD2. The CDR3 has 18 residues. With 0 bases clipped from V and 0 bases from J, the junction kept 7 bases outside the gene matches. Germline CDR1 MGHRA, CDR2 YSYEKL. CDR3 nucleotide sequence: TGCGCCAGCAGCCAAGATAGGGCGGGGGGCCAAGCCAAAAACATTCAGTACTTC. Translating gives CASSQDRAGGQAKNIQYF.

The chain joins TRBV4-1 to TRBJ2-1; 9 bases line up with TRBD1. The CDR3 has 16 residues. Germline loops: CDR1 MGHRA, CDR2 YSYEKL. J lost 6 bases, V lost 0 bases, and 6 bases had no gene match. The DNA of the CDR3 is TGCGCCAGCAGCCAAGATCTTGGGACAGGGAGCAATGAGCAGTTCTTC. Encoded protein: CASSQDLGTGSNEQFF.

In its sample, this clone was seen many times. The CDR3 coding sequence is TGCAGTGCTCTCGGTTACGAGCAGTACTTC. Translated: CSALGYEQYF. The rearrangement uses TRBV20-1 and TRBJ2-7; D remains ambiguous. Germline V CDR1 and CDR2: DFQATT, SNEGSKA (reference sequence). The CDR3 sequence is 10 residues long. Trimming took off 5 bases at V and 4 bases at J, with 6 bases between the two ends.

This clone has a count of ten or more. The chain joins TRBV4-2 to TRBJ1-1; no firm D call. This CDR3 has 15 amino acids. Deletions cut 1 base from V and 0 bases from J, with 9 bases between. The V gene's germline CDR1 is LGHNA and CDR2 YNFKEQ. CDR3: CASSQVAPMNTEAFF. The CDR3 bases are TGTGCCAGCAGCCAAGTGGCACCCATGAACACTGAAGCTTTCTTT.

The V and J genes are TRBV28 and TRBJ1-1, with D tentatively TRBD1 (5 bases). Germline V gene data show CDR1 as MDHEN and CDR2 as SYDVKM. Deletions cut 3 bases from V and 3 bases from J, with 11 bases between. The CDR3 runs 14 residues. The CDR3: CASSFRGGDTEAFF. CDR3 DNA sequence: TGTGCCAGCAGTTTTCGGGGGGGTGACACTGAAGCTTTCTTT.

The V call is TRBV5-1, the J call TRBJ1-2; D gene ambiguous. Germline V gene lookup returns CDR1 SGHRS and CDR2 YFSETQ. This CDR3 has 13 residues. V lost 0 bases and J 7 bases, leaving 10 bases between the germline ends. The CDR3 protein is CASSLDSPLGYTF. The CDR3 coding sequence is TGCGCCAGCAGCTTGGACAGCCCCCTTGGCTACACCTTC.

V and J are TRBV19 and TRBJ1-2; 9 bases agree with TRBD1. V dropped 4 bases and J dropped 5; count of bases not matched to a gene: 8. There are 15 residues in the CDR3. Germline-derived CDR1 and CDR2 are LNHDA and SQIVND (reference sequence). The CDR3: CASSRLQGAGYGYTF. DNA for the CDR3: TGTGCCAGTAGTAGATTACAGGGGGCTGGGTATGGCTACACCTTC.

The chain employs TRBV5-6 and TRBJ2-3, with D possibly matching TRBD2 (7 bases). This CDR3 is 15 amino acids long. Per the germline V gene, CDR1 is SGHDT and CDR2 is YYEEEE. The ends were cut back, 4 bases at V and 0 bases at J, with 12 bases in the middle. Written as DNA, the CDR3 is TGTGCCAGCAGCCTTAGGGGGGGAAGCACAGATACGCAGTATTTT. Translation gives CASSLRGGSTDTQYF.

V is TRBV15 and J is TRBJ2-7; D uncertain. The V gene lost 0 bases and the J gene lost 3 bases, with 6 bases spanning the gap. Germline CDR1 and CDR2: LNHNV and YYDKDF (reference sequence). CDR3 length equals 13 residues. The chain's CDR3 is CATSRDPNYEQYF. CDR3 bases: TGTGCCACCAGCAGAGATCCCAACTACGAGCAGTACTTC.

The chain recombines TRBV5-1 with TRBJ2-7, with TRBD2 matching over 7 bases. CDR3 length equals 14 residues. After removal of 2 bases from V and 5 bases from J, the junction contained 7 bases not matched to a gene. The V gene's germline CDR1 is SGHRS and CDR2 YFSETQ. CDR3: CASSLRLARDEQYF. CDR3 DNA: TGCGCCAGCAGCTTACGACTAGCTCGCGACGAGCAGTACTTC.

This chain links TRBV2 with TRBJ1-2, with unresolved D. Germline V lookup: CDR1 SNHLY, CDR2 FYNNEI. CDR3 length equals 10 residues. Trimming left V 3 bases short and J 8 bases short, with 4 bases between. The CDR3 DNA is TGTGCCAGCAGTGACTTAGGCTACACCTTC. Protein product: CASSDLGYTF.

CDR3 amino acids: CSVEEAGTEAFF. CDR3 DNA: TGCAGCGTTGAAGAGGCGGGCACTGAAGCTTTCTTT. The chain carries TRBV29-1 and TRBJ1-1, with D hard to call. Germline V gene data show CDR1 as SQVTM and CDR2 as ANQGSEA. Trimming cost V 0 bases and J 4 bases, with 6 bases left between them. This CDR3 contains 12 residues.

The chain joins TRBV19 to TRBJ1-3; D gene unclear. V was cut by 2 bases and J by 0 bases, with 20 bases left in between. Germline V lookup: CDR1 LNHDA, CDR2 SQIVND (reference sequence). This CDR3 has 19 residues. CDR3 sequence reads: CASSIPRETRSFSGNTIYF. The CDR3 DNA is TGTGCCAGTAGTATACCTCGGGAGACTCGAAGCTTCTCTGGAAACACCATATATTTT.

The chain has TRBV9 and TRBJ2-3; 9 bases line up with TRBD2. J lost 4 bases, V lost 0 bases, and 6 bases had no gene match. Germline V gives CDR1 SGDLS, CDR2 YYNGEE. The CDR3 loop spans 16 amino acids. CDR3 nucleotides: TGTGCCAGCAGCGTAGTGGCGGGAGGGAAGTCAGATACGCAGTATTTT. It yields the protein CASSVVAGGKSDTQYF.

This clone was detected only once. V and J are TRBV18 and TRBJ1-3, with 12 bases identical to TRBD1. This CDR3 is 17 amino acids long. The V segment lost 3 bases and the J segment 0 bases; nucleotides outside the gene matches: 3. The germline V gene has CDR1 KGHSH and CDR2 LQKENI. The CDR3 DNA reads TGTGCCAGCTCACCGGGGACAGGGGGCACCTCTGGAAACACCATATATTTT. As protein: CASSPGTGGTSGNTIYF.

V and J are TRBV4-2 and TRBJ2-1, with TRBD2 identical over 9 bases. The germline V gene has CDR1 LGHNA and CDR2 YNFKEQ. The junction had 7 bases not matched to a gene; V was cut back by 4 bases and J by 3 bases. CDR3 length: 16 amino acids. For the CDR3, the DNA is TGTGCCAGCAGCCGATCCGTAGCGGGAGACTACAATGAGCAGTTCTTC. It is translated as CASSRSVAGDYNEQFF.

V and J are TRBV27 and TRBJ2-2; 10 bases fit TRBD2. V shed 2 bases and J 7 bases; nucleotides not matched to a gene: 7. Per the germline V gene, CDR1 is MNHEY and CDR2 is SMNVEV (reference sequence). CDR3 length equals 16 residues. The CDR3 DNA follows: TGTGCCAGCAGTTTAAATCCTAGCGGGAGTGGCGGGGAGCTGTTTTTT. Its translation: CASSLNPSGSGGELFF.

The rearrangement uses TRBV19 and TRBJ2-7; a possible D gene is TRBD1 (6 bases). The V gene lost 4 bases and the J gene lost 6 bases, with 16 bases spanning the gap. This CDR3 is built from 14 residues. CDR1 is LNHDA and CDR2 is SQIVND in the germline V gene (reference sequence). CDR3 DNA: TGTGCCAGTAGTAGTCTCAGGGCAGGGGCCGAGCAGTACTTC. Translating gives CASSSLRAGAEQYF.

The chain is built from TRBV4-1 and TRBJ1-1; TRBD1 might be the D (5 bases). Trimming left V 4 bases short and J 0 bases short, with 12 bases between. The germline V gene encodes CDR1 MGHRA and CDR2 YSYEKL. CDR3 length: 15 amino acids. CDR3 region: CASSPSLRVNTEAFF. In DNA form, the CDR3 reads TGCGCCAGCAGCCCAAGCCTCAGGGTGAACACTGAAGCTTTCTTT.